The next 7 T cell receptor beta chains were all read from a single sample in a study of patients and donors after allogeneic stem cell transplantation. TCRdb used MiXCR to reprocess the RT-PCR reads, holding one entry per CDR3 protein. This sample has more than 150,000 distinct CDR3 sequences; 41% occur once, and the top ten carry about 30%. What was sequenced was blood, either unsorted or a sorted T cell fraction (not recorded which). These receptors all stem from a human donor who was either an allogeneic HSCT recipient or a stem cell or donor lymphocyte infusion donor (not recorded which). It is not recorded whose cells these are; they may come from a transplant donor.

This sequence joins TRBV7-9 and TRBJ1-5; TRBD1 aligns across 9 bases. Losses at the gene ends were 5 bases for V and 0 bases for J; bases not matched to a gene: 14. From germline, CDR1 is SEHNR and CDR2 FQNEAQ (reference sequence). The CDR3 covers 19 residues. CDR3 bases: TGTGCCAGCAGCGCTGACCCGCTACAGGGGGCTTATAGCAATCAGCCCCAGCATTTT. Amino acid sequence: CASSADPLQGAYSNQPQHF.

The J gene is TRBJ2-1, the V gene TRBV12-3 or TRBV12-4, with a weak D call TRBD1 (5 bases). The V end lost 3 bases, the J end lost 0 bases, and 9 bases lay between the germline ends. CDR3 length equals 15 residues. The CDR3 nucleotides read TGTGCCAGCAGTTTGAAGGGGCGCTCCTACAATGAGCAGTTCTTC. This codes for CASSLKGRSYNEQFF.

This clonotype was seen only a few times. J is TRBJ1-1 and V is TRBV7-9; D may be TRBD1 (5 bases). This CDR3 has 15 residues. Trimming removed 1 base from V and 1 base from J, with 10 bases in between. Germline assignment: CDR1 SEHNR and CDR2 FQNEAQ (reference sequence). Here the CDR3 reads CASSLVDNKNTEAFF. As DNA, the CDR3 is TGTGCCAGCAGCTTAGTGGACAATAAGAACACTGAAGCTTTCTTT.

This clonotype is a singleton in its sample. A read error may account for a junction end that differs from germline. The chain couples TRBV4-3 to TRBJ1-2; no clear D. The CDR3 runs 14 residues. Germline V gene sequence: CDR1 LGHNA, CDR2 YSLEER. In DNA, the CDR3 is TGCGCCAGCAGCCACCGACCAGGTTCCTATAGCTACACCTTC. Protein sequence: CASSHRPGSYSYTF.

The chain's CDR3 is CASTAGLAGDYEQYF. The CDR3 DNA reads as TGTGCCAGCACCGCCGGACTAGCGGGCGACTACGAGCAGTACTTC. The chain uses TRBV2 and TRBJ2-7, with 11 bases aligning to TRBD2. Germline V gene data show CDR1 as SNHLY and CDR2 as FYNNEI. Trimming took 7 bases from V and 3 from J; bases not matched to a gene: 8. The CDR3 length is 15 residues.

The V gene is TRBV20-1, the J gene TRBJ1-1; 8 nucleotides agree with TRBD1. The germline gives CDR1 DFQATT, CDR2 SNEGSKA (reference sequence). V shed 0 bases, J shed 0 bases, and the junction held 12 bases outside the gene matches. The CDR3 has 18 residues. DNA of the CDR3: TGCAGTGCTAGAGATCAAATCCAGGGGGCAAGGATGAACACTGAAGCTTTCTTT. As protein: CSARDQIQGARMNTEAFF.

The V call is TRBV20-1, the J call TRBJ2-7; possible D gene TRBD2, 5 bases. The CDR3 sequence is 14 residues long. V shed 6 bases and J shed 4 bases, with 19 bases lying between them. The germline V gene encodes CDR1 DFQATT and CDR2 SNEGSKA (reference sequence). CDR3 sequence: CSAHGLSTPYEQYF. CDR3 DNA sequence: TGCAGTGCACACGGACTGTCCACACCTTACGAGCAGTACTTC.